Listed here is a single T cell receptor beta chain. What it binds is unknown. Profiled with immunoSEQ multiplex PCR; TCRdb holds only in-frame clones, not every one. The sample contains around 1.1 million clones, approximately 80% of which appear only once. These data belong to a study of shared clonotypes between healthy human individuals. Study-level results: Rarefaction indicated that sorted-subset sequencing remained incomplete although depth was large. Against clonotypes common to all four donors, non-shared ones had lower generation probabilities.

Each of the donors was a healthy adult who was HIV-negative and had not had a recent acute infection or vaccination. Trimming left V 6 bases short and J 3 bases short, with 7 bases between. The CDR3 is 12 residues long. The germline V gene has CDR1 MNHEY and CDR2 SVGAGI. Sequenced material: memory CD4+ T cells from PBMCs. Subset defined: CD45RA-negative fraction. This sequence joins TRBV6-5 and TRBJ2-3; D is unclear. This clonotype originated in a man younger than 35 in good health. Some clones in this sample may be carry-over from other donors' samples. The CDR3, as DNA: TGTGCCAGCAGACCGAGGACAGATACGCAGTATTTT. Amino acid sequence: CASRPRTDTQYF.